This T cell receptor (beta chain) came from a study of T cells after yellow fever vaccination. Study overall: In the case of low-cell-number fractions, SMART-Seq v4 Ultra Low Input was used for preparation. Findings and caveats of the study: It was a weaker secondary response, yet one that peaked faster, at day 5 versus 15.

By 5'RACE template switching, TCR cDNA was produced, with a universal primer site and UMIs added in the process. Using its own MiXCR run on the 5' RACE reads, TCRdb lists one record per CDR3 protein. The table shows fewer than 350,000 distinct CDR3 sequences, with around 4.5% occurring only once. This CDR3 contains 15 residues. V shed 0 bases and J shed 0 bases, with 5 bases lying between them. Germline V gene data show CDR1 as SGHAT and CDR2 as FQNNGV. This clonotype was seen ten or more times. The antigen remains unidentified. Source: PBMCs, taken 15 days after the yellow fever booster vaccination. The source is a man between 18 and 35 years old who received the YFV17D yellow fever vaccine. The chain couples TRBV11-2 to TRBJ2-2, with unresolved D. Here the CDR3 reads CASSLDTANTGELFF. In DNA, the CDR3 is TGTGCCAGCAGCTTAGATACAGCGAACACCGGGGAGCTGTTTTTT.